This T cell receptor (beta chain) was sequenced for a study of naive and memory T cell subsets. Study-level findings and limits: The RNA method is potentially sensitive to activation and differentiation changes.

The CDR3 is 13 residues long. Trimming stripped 5 bases from V and 0 bases from J, with 10 bases between. Germline values: CDR1 SQVTM, CDR2 ANQGSEA. Amplification of ligated cDNA took four PCR rounds with SP2 and nested alpha and beta constant primers. TCRdb re-called the UMI-ligation and nested PCR reads through MiXCR, storing one row per CDR3 protein. Here the sample spans over 20,000 distinct CDR3 sequences, roughly 5.2% being singletons. This clonotype showed up many times. The antigen remains undetermined. TCR cDNA received a 3' ligated oligonucleotide that carried a UMI. Unsorted total RNA, about 1 to 1000 ng, was DNase treated before reverse transcription.

The sequence came from an adult in good health. V and J are TRBV29-1 and TRBJ2-5; D is unclear. The specimen sequenced was blood. CDR3 in DNA: TGCAGCGTTCCCTCTATGTACCAAGAGACCCAGTACTTC. Translating it yields CSVPSMYQETQYF.